One sample yielded the 30 T cell receptor beta chains listed below, sequenced in a study of CD8 T cells in ankylosing spondylitis. From the 5' RACE reads, TCRdb called clonotypes with MiXCR, one entry per CDR3 protein. This table has roughly 240,000 distinct CDR3 sequences, 32% appearing once. What was sequenced was blood, either unsorted or a sorted T cell fraction (not recorded which). These receptors came from a male donor with ankylosing spondylitis or in good health (not recorded which).

This clonotype was seen at least ten times. The rearrangement joins TRBV20-1 to TRBJ2-3; a possible D gene is TRBD1 (5 bases). Germline CDR1 and CDR2: DFQATT and SNEGSKA (reference sequence). Trimming cost V 6 bases and J 1 base, with 11 bases left between them. CDR3 size: 13 residues. This CDR3 reads CSAPLTGTDTQYF. Here the CDR3 DNA reads TGCAGTGCACCCCTGACAGGCACAGATACGCAGTATTTT.

The chain recombines TRBV9 with TRBJ2-3, with 13 bases aligning to TRBD2. Germline lookup yields CDR1 SGDLS and CDR2 YYNGEE. This CDR3 comprises 15 residues. V was pared by 4 bases and J by 5 bases, with 4 bases of the junction left unmatched. The CDR3 protein is CASSTSGGAEDTQYF. The CDR3 coding sequence is TGTGCCAGCAGCACTAGCGGGGGGGCGGAAGATACGCAGTATTTT.

This clonotype has only a few counts. V and J are TRBV3-1 and TRBJ2-1; D not certain. Germline CDR1 reads LGHDT; CDR2 reads YNNKEL (reference sequence). This CDR3 has 13 residues. Trimming cost V 0 bases and J 8 bases, with 8 bases left between them. Here the CDR3 reads CASSQDWADEQFF. The CDR3 nucleotides read TGTGCCAGCAGCCAAGATTGGGCGGATGAGCAGTTCTTC.

Only a few counts were recorded for this clonotype. V gene TRBV12-3 or TRBV12-4 combines with J gene TRBJ2-7; D gene unclear. The CDR3 consists of 13 residues. V gave up 5 bases and J gave up 4 bases, with 12 bases separating them. Here the CDR3 DNA reads TGTGCCAGCAGTCATGACGTAGGGTACGAGCAGTACTTC. Its protein product is CASSHDVGYEQYF.

This chain joins TRBV15 and TRBJ2-5; D not certain. The CDR3 has 13 residues. With 1 base removed from V and 0 bases from J, the gap between germline ends came to 3 bases. The germline gives CDR1 LNHNV, CDR2 YYDKDF (reference sequence). CDR3 DNA sequence: TGTGCCACCAGCAGAGCCCACCAAGAGACCCAGTACTTC. Its translation is CATSRAHQETQYF.

The gene calls are TRBV5-1 and TRBJ2-3; TRBD1 or TRBD2 may be the D gene (5 bases each). CDR1 SGHRS and CDR2 YFSETQ come from the germline V gene. Trimming cost V 0 bases and J 0 bases, with 11 bases left between them. The CDR3 sequence is 16 residues long. The CDR3 region is CASSLGGDLSTDTQYF. Written as DNA, the CDR3 is TGCGCCAGCAGCTTGGGAGGGGACCTGAGCACAGATACGCAGTATTTT.

The table lists this clonotype with a few counts. The chain links TRBV20-1 to TRBJ2-1; 7 positions match TRBD2. CDR1 and CDR2 (germline): DFQATT, SNEGSKA (reference sequence). The V and J ends lost 5 bases and 2 bases, in that order; junction bases with no gene match: 6. The CDR3 extends over 14 amino acids. DNA of the CDR3: TGCAGTGCTGTCCCTAGCGGCCCCTACAATGAGCAGTTCTTC. Translating gives CSAVPSGPYNEQFF.

In this sample, this clonotype turned up many times. The rearrangement links TRBV20-1 to TRBJ2-7; 9 bases line up with TRBD2. The trim removed 3 bases at V and 1 base at J, leaving 4 bases unmatched. This CDR3 is built from 14 residues. Germline values: CDR1 DFQATT, CDR2 SNEGSKA (reference sequence). CDR3 sequence: CSARQAGGSYEQYF. CDR3 DNA sequence: TGCAGTGCTAGGCAAGCGGGGGGTTCCTACGAGCAGTACTTC.

This chain links TRBV20-1 with TRBJ1-4, with D maybe TRBD1 (5 bases). The V gene lost 7 bases and the J gene lost 5 bases, with 11 bases spanning the gap. CDR1 is DFQATT, CDR2 SNEGSKA, per germline (reference sequence). This CDR3 region has 12 residues. CDR3 protein: CSGVRDNEKLFF. CDR3 bases: TGCAGTGGGGTCAGGGACAATGAAAAACTGTTTTTT.

The gene calls are TRBV12-3 or TRBV12-4 and TRBJ2-1; D is perhaps TRBD1 (5 bases). CDR3 length: 13 amino acids. The V end was cut by 6 bases, the J end by 6 bases, with 12 bases between. CDR3 loop: CASSPFQGNEQFF. The DNA for the CDR3 is TGTGCCAGCAGCCCGTTCCAGGGCAATGAGCAGTTCTTC.

This clonotype was picked up many times. Here the CDR3 DNA reads TGCAGTGCGGGGACGCAGGAATATACGCAGTATTTT. It specifies CSAGTQEYTQYF. The V gene is TRBV20-1, the J gene TRBJ2-3, with D perhaps assigned TRBD1 or TRBD2 (5 bases each). Deletions cut 6 bases from V and 7 bases from J, with 14 bases between. Per the germline V gene, CDR1 is DFQATT and CDR2 is SNEGSKA (reference sequence). This CDR3 is built from 12 residues.

The chain couples TRBV13 to TRBJ2-2; D is possibly TRBD1 (5 bases). Trimming removed 3 bases from V and 2 bases from J, with 7 bases in between. CDR3 length: 14 amino acids. CDR1 and CDR2 from the germline V gene are PRHDT and FYEKMQ (reference sequence). CDR3 loop: CASSFDRNTGELFF. Here the CDR3 DNA reads TGTGCCAGCAGCTTTGACAGAAACACCGGGGAGCTGTTTTTT.

This clonotype has more than one count but fewer than ten. The genes are TRBV10-3 and TRBJ2-5, with D tentatively TRBD1 or TRBD2 (5 bases each). Germline V gives CDR1 ENHRY, CDR2 SYGVKD. The length of the CDR3 is 14 residues. V lost 10 bases, J lost 5 bases, and 20 bases lay in between. CDR3 DNA: TGTGCCACGGGGCCAGATGGGCTTCCCGAGACCCAGTACTTC. It codes for CATGPDGLPETQYF.

The chain links TRBV7-2 to TRBJ2-1, with D perhaps TRBD2 (7 bases). This CDR3 comprises 14 residues. From germline, CDR1 is SGHTA and CDR2 FQGNSA. V shed 6 bases and J shed 9 bases, with 18 bases lying between them. The CDR3 sequence is CASRHGGGPSEQFF. DNA of the CDR3: TGTGCCAGCAGACATGGGGGGGGCCCGAGTGAGCAGTTCTTC.

V gene TRBV20-1 combines with J gene TRBJ2-7; no firm D call. Per germline, CDR1 DFQATT and CDR2 SNEGSKA (reference sequence). V gave up 2 bases and J gave up 6 bases, with 17 bases separating them. The CDR3 is made up of 14 amino acids. The DNA of the CDR3 is TGCAGTGCTAGAATCTACCGCGCGGCTTCCGAGCAGTACTTC. This encodes CSARIYRAASEQYF.

This clonotype came up once. The chain carries TRBV7-3 and TRBJ2-5, with 8 bases aligning to TRBD1. Germline loops: CDR1 SGHTA, CDR2 FQGTGA. The CDR3 runs 13 residues. V shed 5 bases, J shed 4 bases, and the junction held 3 bases outside the gene matches. The CDR3 is CASSVGQVETQYF. As DNA, the CDR3 is TGTGCCAGCAGCGTGGGACAGGTAGAGACCCAGTACTTC.

This chain links TRBV20-1 with TRBJ1-2, with D tentatively TRBD1 (6 bases). CDR3 length: 15 amino acids. Germline values: CDR1 DFQATT, CDR2 SNEGSKA (reference sequence). Deletions cut 2 bases from V and 11 bases from J, with 24 bases between. CDR3 loop: CSARPATLRQVLYTF. The CDR3 nucleotides are TGCAGTGCTAGACCTGCAACGTTACGACAGGTCCTTTACACCTTC.

This clonotype was recorded a few times. The V call is TRBV20-1, the J call TRBJ1-2, with TRBD1 identical over 9 bases. Germline CDR1 reads DFQATT; CDR2 reads SNEGSKA (reference sequence). The V gene end was trimmed by 0 bases and the J gene end by 8 bases; junction bases not matched to a gene: 4. The CDR3 runs to 13 residues. CDR3 protein: CSARDGDREGYTF. The CDR3 region has the DNA TGCAGTGCTAGAGATGGGGACAGGGAAGGCTACACCTTC.

This clonotype came up once. The V gene is TRBV5-5, the J gene TRBJ2-2, with D possibly matching TRBD2 (6 bases). In germline, CDR1 is SGHKS, CDR2 YYEKEE (reference sequence). This CDR3 contains 16 residues. V lost 1 base and J lost 6, with 16 bases in between. As DNA, the CDR3 is TGTGCCAGCAGCTTGAGCCCGGGACTTTTGGCCGGGGAGCTGTTTTTT. Amino acids: CASSLSPGLLAGELFF.

This clonotype has just a few counts. The chain has TRBV5-5 and TRBJ1-5; tentative D call: TRBD1 (5 bases). The germline gives CDR1 SGHKS, CDR2 YYEKEE (reference sequence). The CDR3 extends over 15 amino acids. The V and J ends lost 7 bases and 0 bases respectively, with 14 bases between them. The CDR3 DNA is TGTGCCAGCCAATCCAGGGCCGATAGCAATCAGCCCCAGCATTTT. It translates to CASQSRADSNQPQHF. The entire variable domain, with the rest obtained from reference TRBV5-5 and TRBJ1-5, is as follows: DAGVTQSPTHLIKTRGQQVTLRCSPISGHKSVSWYQQVLGQGPQFIFQYYEKEERGRGNFPDRFSARQFPNYSSELNVNALLLGDSALYLCASQSRADSNQPQHFGDGTRLSIL.

The chain employs TRBV6-5 and TRBJ2-7; the match to TRBD1 covers 7 bases. The CDR3 covers 14 residues. The V and J ends lost 0 bases and 2 bases, in that order; junction bases with no gene match: 1. Germline V gene data show CDR1 as MNHEY and CDR2 as SVGAGI. CDR3 coding DNA: TGTGCCAGCAGTTACTCGGGACAGACCTACGAGCAGTACTTC. Translated: CASSYSGQTYEQYF.

This clonotype came up a few times. The rearrangement uses TRBV7-2 and TRBJ2-7; no clear D gene. Germline V gene sequence: CDR1 SGHTA, CDR2 FQGNSA. V was pared by 4 bases and J by 3 bases, with 7 bases between. The CDR3 loop spans 12 amino acids. The CDR3 region is CASSSQLYEQYF. Here the CDR3 DNA reads TGTGCCAGCAGCTCCCAGCTCTACGAGCAGTACTTC.

This clonotype was picked up a small number of times. This chain joins TRBV6-1 and TRBJ2-7, with D unclear. V dropped 7 bases and J dropped 6 bases, with 19 bases sitting between them. Per germline, CDR1 MNHNS and CDR2 SASEGT. The CDR3 loop spans 14 amino acids. The CDR3 nucleotides read TGTGCCAGCACCCCTAGGGCTTTCGCAACCGAGCAGTACTTC. Translation: CASTPRAFATEQYF.

This rearrangement joins TRBV20-1 to TRBJ1-2; D is perhaps TRBD1 (5 bases). The CDR3 is 15 residues long. The germline gives CDR1 DFQATT, CDR2 SNEGSKA (reference sequence). V lost 0 bases and J 2 bases, leaving 13 bases between the germline ends. CDR3 sequence reads: CSARDVGGGNYGYTF. The CDR3 coding sequence is TGCAGTGCTAGAGATGTTGGGGGTGGAAACTATGGCTACACCTTC.

This clonotype turned up a few times. The chain joins TRBV20-1 to TRBJ2-2; TRBD2 aligns across 8 bases. The CDR3 consists of 15 residues. V trimming: 6 bases; J trimming: 4 bases; junction bases outside the gene matches: 10. In germline, CDR1 is DFQATT, CDR2 SNEGSKA (reference sequence). In DNA, the CDR3 is TGCAGTGCCACAGGACTAGCTCGCGGCACCGGGGAGCTGTTTTTT. Its translation: CSATGLARGTGELFF.

The DNA of the CDR3 is TGCAGTGCTAGACCAAACAGTGGCGAGCAGTACTTC. This translates into CSARPNSGEQYF. The V gene is TRBV20-1, the J gene TRBJ2-7, with no clear D. This CDR3 contains 12 residues. V lost 2 bases, J lost 6 bases, and 11 bases lay in between. Germline CDR1 and CDR2: DFQATT and SNEGSKA (reference sequence).

Regarding this clonotype: The CDR3 carries no conserved terminal phenylalanine or tryptophan, so it likely arises from a read error. J is TRBJ2-1 and V is TRBV5-1; 8 bases map to TRBD2. Trimming at V came to 5 bases and at J to 1 base, leaving 8 bases not matched to a gene. There are 16 residues in the CDR3. Per germline, CDR1 SGHRS and CDR2 YFSETQ. CDR3 nucleotide sequence: TGCGCCAGCAGTCCGGGACTAGTTAGTTCCTACAATGAGCAGTTCTTG. Protein: CASSPGLVSSYNEQFL.

The chain uses TRBV5-8 and TRBJ2-1; either TRBD1 or TRBD2 may supply D (5 bases each). Trimming took off 4 bases at V and 6 bases at J, with 23 bases between the two ends. Germline CDR1 reads SGHTS; CDR2 reads YDEGEE. The CDR3 contains 17 residues. This CDR3 is CASSPNLGRFIINEQFF. The DNA of the CDR3 is TGTGCCAGCAGCCCGAACCTGGGACGATTTATTATCAATGAGCAGTTCTTC.

This clonotype has only a few counts. The rearrangement links TRBV29-1 to TRBJ1-1; D ambiguous. Trimming removed 8 bases at V and 4 bases at J, with 8 bases between. The CDR3 contains 10 residues. Germline V gene data show CDR1 as SQVTM and CDR2 as ANQGSEA. The DNA of the CDR3 is TGCAGCTCGCATATCACTGAAGCTTTCTTT. The encoded protein is CSSHITEAFF.

The chain links TRBV20-1 to TRBJ1-4, with TRBD1 matching 8 bases. The junction had 8 bases not matched to a gene; V was cut back by 7 bases and J by 7 bases. CDR1 is DFQATT and CDR2 is SNEGSKA in the germline V gene (reference sequence). This CDR3 spans 13 amino acids. Here the CDR3 DNA reads TGCAGTGTCAGGGGCAGGGGGCCTGAAAAACTGTTTTTT. Translating it yields CSVRGRGPEKLFF.